Each of the 10 T cell receptor beta chains below was sequenced from the same sample in a study of beta chain features in type 1 diabetes. Findings of the study overall: Among patients with Type 1 diabetes, TCRB CDR3s were moderately but significantly shorter in every one of the four CD4+ subsets.

Of the isolated RNA, all was reverse transcribed, and so the sequenced material was expressed TCRB transcripts. The table came from immunoSEQ multiplex PCR; TCRdb's copy has only in-frame clones and leaves some out. The data show 600,000 to 700,000 clones, over 10% seen once. Their antigens are not known. The source material was naive CD4+ T cells from blood. The receptors derive from a man aged 18-30 years with type 1 diabetes.

The chain recombines TRBV25-1 with TRBJ1-6; 8 bases align to TRBD1. CDR3 length equals 15 residues. Germline lookup yields CDR1 MGHDK and CDR2 SYGVNS. Germline trimming cut 8 bases from V and 13 bases from J; bases unmatched to any gene: 16. The CDR3 DNA sequence: TGTGCCAGCGGACAGACCGGGACAGGAGCCTTGCCCCTCCACTTT. Protein product: CASGQTGTGALPLHF.

V gene TRBV27 combines with J gene TRBJ2-2; D unresolved. This CDR3 comprises 16 residues. Trimming removed 5 bases at V and 0 bases at J, with 13 bases between. Germline CDR1 reads MNHEY; CDR2 reads SMNVEV (reference sequence). CDR3 loop: CASSPQYPANTGELFF. Written as DNA, the CDR3 is TGTGCCAGCAGTCCCCAGTACCCAGCGAACACCGGGGAGCTGTTTTTT.

The chain employs TRBV28 and TRBJ1-5; a possible D gene is TRBD1 (5 bases). Deletions cut 8 bases from V and 0 bases from J, with 17 bases between. Germline loops: CDR1 MDHEN, CDR2 SYDVKM. This CDR3 comprises 16 residues. CDR3 sequence (DNA): TGTGCCAGCTTAGGGGAGCCCCGCTATAGCAATCAGCCCCAGCATTTT. Amino acid sequence: CASLGEPRYSNQPQHF.

This clone has a count of ten or more. The chain employs TRBV21-1 and TRBJ2-7. TRBV21-1 is annotated as a pseudogene. The CDR3 length is 11 residues. The CDR3 DNA is TGTGCCAGCAGCAAAGGGGACGAGCAGTACTTC. Translated, it gives CASSKGDEQYF.

Only a few counts were recorded for this clone. This chain connects TRBV5-1 to TRBJ2-6; weak D call: TRBD1 (5 bases). The V and J ends lost 3 bases and 0 bases respectively, with 13 bases between them. The CDR3 consists of 17 residues. The germline V gene encodes CDR1 SGHRS and CDR2 YFSETQ. The CDR3: CASSSRQLGSGANVLTF. In DNA, the CDR3 is TGCGCCAGCAGCTCCCGACAGCTTGGCTCTGGGGCCAACGTCCTGACTTTC.

The rearrangement joins TRBV30 to TRBJ1-3, with a weak D call TRBD1 (5 bases). CDR1 is GTSNPN, CDR2 SVGIG, per germline (reference sequence). This CDR3 region has 16 residues. Trimming left V 0 bases short and J 0 bases short, with 12 bases between. This chain's CDR3 is CAWSVRGGFSGNTIYF. CDR3 DNA sequence: TGTGCCTGGAGTGTACGGGGCGGGTTCTCTGGAAACACCATATATTTT.

This clone occurred a few times. The chain joins TRBV5-1 to TRBJ2-5; possible D gene TRBD1, 5 bases. Trimming cost V 5 bases and J 2 bases, with 13 bases left between them. Germline V gives CDR1 SGHRS, CDR2 YFSETQ. The CDR3 runs 14 residues. Written as DNA, the CDR3 is TGCGCCAGCAGGTCAGACAGTAATCAAGAGACCCAGTACTTC. This translates into CASRSDSNQETQYF.

The V and J genes are TRBV30 and TRBJ1-2; 10 bases agree with TRBD1. The germline V gene has CDR1 GTSNPN and CDR2 SVGIG (reference sequence). The junction had 6 bases not matched to a gene; V was cut back by 8 bases and J by 3 bases. This CDR3 has 13 residues. This chain's CDR3 is CARGQGVDYGYTF. DNA for the CDR3: TGTGCCCGCGGACAGGGGGTTGACTATGGCTACACCTTC.

The chain uses TRBV5-1 and TRBJ2-7, with D uncertain. Germline values: CDR1 SGHRS, CDR2 YFSETQ. V lost 0 bases to trimming and J lost 3 bases, with 7 bases between them. The CDR3 covers 13 residues. The CDR3 region has the DNA TGCGCCAGCAGCTTGGAGCAGCGCTACGAGCAGTACTTC. Amino acids: CASSLEQRYEQYF.

The gene calls are TRBV5-4 and TRBJ1-1, with a weak D call TRBD1 (5 bases). Trimming took off 2 bases at V and 3 bases at J, with 8 bases between the two ends. Germline CDR1 and CDR2: SGHNT and YYREEE (reference sequence). The CDR3 contains 13 residues. The CDR3 DNA reads TGTGCCAGCAGCTTCCAGGGCGACACTGAAGCTTTCTTT. Protein: CASSFQGDTEAFF.